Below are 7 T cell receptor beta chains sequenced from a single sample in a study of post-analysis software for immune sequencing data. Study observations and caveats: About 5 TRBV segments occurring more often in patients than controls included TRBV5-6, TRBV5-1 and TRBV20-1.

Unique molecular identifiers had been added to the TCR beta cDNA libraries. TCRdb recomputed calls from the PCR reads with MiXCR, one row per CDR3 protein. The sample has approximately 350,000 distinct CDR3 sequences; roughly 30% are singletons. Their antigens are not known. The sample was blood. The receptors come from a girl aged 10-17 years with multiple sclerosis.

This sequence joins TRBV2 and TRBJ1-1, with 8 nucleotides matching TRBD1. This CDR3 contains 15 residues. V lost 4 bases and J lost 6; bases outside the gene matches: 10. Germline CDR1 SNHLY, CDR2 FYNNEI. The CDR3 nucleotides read TGTGCCAGCAGTGTTGGGACAGGACTTGGGGCTGAAGCTTTCTTT. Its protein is CASSVGTGLGAEAFF.

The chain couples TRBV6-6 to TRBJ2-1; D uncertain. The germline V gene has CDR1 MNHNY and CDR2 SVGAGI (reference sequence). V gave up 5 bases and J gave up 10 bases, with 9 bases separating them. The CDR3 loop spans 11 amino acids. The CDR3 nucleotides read TGTGCCAGCAGTCCCACACAGGAGCAGTTCTTC. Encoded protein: CASSPTQEQFF.

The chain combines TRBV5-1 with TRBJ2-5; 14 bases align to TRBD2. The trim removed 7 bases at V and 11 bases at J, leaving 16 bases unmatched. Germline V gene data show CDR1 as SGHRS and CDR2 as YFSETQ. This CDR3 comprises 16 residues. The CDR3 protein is CASRPGPPGLAGEQYF. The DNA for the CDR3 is TGCGCCAGCCGACCCGGTCCTCCGGGACTAGCGGGAGAGCAGTACTTC.

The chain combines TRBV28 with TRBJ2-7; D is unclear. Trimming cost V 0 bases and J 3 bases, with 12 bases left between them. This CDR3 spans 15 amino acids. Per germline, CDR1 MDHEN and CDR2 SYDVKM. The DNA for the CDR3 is TGTGCCAGCAGTTTATGGGCGACACTTAACTACGAGCAGTACTTC. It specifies CASSLWATLNYEQYF. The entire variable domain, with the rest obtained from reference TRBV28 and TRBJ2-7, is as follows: DVKVTQSSRYLVKRTGEKVFLECVQDMDHENMFWYRQDPGLGLRLIYFSYDVKMKEKGDIPEGYSVSREKKERFSLILESASTNQTSMYLCASSLWATLNYEQYFGPGTRLTVT.

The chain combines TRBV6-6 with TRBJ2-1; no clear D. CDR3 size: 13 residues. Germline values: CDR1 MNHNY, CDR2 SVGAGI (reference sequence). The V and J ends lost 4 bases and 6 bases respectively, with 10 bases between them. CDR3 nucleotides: TGTGCCAGCAGTTTAAACGGTCTCAATGAGCAGTTCTTC. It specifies CASSLNGLNEQFF.

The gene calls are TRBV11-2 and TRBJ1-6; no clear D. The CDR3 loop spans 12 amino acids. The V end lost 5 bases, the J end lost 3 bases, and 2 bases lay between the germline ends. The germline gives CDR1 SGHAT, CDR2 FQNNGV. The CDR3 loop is CASSHYNSPLHF. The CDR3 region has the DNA TGTGCCAGCAGCCACTATAATTCACCCCTCCACTTT.

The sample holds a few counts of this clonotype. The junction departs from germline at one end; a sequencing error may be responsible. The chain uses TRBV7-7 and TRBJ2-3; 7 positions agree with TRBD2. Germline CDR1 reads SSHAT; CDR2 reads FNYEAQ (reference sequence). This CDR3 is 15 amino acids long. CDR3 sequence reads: CASSLGGTATDTQYF. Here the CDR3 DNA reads TGTGCTAGCAGCCTGGGGGGGACTGCCACAGATACGCAGTATTTT.